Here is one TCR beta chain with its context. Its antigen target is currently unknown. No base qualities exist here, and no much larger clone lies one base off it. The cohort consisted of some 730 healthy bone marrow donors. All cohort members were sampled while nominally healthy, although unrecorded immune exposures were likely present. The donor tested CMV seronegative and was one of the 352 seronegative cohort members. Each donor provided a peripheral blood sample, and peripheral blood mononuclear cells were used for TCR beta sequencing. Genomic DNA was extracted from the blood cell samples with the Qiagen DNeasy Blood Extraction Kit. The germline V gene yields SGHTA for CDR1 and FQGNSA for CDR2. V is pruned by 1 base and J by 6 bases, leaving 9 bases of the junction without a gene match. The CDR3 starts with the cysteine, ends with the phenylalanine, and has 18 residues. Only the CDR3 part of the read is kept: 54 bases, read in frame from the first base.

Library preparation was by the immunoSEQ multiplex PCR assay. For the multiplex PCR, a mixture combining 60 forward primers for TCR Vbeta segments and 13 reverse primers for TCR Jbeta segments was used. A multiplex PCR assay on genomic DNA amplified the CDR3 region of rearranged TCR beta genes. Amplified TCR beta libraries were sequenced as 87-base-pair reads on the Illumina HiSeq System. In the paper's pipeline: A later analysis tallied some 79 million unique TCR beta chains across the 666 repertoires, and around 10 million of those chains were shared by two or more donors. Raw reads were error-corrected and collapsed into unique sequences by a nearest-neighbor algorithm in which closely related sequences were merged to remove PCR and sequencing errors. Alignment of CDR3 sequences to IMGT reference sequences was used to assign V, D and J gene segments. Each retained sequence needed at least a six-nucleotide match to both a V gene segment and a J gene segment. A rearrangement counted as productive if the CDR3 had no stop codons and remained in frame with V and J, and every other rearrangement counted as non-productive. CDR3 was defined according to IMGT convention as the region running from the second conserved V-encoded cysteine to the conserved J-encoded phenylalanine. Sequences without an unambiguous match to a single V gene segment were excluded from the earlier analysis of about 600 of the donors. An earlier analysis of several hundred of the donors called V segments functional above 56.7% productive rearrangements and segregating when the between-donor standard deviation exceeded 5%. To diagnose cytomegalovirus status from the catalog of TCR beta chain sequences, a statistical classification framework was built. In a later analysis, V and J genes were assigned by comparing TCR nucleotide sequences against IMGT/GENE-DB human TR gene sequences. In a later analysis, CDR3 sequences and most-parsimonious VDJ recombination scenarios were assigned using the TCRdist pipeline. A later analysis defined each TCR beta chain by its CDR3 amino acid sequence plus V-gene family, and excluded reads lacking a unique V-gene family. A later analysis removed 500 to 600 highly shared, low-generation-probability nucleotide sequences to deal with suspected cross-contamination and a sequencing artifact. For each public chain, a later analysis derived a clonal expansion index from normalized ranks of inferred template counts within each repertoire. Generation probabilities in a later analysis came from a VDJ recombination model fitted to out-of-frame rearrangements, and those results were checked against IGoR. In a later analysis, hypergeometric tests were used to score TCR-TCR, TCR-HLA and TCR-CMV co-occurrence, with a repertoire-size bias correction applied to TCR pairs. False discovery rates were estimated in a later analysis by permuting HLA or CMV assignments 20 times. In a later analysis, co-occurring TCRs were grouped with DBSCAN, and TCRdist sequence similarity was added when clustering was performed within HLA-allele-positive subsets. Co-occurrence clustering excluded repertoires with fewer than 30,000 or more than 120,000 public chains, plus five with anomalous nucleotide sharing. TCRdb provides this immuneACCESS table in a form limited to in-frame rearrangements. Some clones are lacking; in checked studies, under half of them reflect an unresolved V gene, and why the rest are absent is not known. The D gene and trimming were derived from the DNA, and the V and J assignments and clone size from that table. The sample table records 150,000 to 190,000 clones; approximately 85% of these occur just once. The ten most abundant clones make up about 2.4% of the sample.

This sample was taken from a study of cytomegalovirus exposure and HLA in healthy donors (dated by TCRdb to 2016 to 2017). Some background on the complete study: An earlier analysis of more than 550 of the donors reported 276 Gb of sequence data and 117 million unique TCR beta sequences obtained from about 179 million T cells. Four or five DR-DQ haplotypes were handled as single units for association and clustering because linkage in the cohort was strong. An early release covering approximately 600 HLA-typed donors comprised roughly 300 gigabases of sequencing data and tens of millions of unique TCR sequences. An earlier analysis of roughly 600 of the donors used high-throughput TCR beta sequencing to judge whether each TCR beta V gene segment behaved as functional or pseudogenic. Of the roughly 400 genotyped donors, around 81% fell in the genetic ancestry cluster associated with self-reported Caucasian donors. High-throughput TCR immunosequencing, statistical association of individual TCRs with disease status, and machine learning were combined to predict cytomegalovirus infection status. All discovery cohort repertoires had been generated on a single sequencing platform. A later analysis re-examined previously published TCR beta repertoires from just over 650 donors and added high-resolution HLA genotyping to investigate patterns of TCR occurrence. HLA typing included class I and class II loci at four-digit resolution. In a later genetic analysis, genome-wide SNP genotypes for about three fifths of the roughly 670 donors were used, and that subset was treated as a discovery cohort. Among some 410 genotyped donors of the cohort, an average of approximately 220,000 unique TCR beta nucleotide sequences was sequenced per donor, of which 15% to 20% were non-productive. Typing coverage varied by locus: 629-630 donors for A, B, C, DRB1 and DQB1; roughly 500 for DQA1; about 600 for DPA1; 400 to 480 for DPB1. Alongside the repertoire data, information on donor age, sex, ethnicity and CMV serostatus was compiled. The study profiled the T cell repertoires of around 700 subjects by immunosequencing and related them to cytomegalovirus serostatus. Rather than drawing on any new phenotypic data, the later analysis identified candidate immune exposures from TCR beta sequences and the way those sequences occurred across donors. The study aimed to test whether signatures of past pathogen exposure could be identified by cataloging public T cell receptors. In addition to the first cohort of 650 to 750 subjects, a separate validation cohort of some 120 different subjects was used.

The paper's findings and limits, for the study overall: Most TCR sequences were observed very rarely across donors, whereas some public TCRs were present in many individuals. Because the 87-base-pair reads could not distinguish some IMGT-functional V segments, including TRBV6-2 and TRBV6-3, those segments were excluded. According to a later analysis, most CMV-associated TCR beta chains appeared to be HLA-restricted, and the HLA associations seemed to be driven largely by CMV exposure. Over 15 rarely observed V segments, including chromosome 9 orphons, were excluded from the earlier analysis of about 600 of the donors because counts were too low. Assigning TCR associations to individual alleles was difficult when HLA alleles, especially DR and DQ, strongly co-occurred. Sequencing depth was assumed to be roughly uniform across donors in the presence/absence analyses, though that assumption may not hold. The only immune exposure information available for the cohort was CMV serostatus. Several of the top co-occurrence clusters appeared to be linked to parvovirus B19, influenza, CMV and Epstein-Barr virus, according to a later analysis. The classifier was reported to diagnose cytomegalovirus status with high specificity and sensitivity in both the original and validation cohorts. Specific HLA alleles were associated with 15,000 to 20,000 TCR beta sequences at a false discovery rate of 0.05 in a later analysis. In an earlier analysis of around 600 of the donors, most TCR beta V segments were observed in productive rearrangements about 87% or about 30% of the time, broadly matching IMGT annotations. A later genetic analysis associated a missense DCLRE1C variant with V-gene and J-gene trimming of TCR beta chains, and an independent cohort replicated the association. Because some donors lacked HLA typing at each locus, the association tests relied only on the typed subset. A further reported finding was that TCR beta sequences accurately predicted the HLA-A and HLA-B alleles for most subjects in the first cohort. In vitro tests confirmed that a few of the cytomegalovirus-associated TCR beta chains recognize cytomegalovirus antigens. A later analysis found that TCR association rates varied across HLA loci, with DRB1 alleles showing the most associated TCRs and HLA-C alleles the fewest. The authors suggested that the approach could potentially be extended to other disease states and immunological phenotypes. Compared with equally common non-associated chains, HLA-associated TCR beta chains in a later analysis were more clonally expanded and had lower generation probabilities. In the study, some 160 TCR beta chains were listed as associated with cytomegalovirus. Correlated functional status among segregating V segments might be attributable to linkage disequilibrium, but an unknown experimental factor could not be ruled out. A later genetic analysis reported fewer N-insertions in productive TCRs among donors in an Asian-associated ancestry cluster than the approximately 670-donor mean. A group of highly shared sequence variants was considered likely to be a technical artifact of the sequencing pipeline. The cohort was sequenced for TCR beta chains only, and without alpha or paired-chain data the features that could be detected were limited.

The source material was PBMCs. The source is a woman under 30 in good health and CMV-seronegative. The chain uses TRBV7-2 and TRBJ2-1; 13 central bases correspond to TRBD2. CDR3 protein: CASSLVGGWTSGSNEQFF. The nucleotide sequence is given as TGTGCCAGCAGCTTAGTCGGAGGCTGGACTAGCGGGAGCAATGAGCAGTTCTTC.